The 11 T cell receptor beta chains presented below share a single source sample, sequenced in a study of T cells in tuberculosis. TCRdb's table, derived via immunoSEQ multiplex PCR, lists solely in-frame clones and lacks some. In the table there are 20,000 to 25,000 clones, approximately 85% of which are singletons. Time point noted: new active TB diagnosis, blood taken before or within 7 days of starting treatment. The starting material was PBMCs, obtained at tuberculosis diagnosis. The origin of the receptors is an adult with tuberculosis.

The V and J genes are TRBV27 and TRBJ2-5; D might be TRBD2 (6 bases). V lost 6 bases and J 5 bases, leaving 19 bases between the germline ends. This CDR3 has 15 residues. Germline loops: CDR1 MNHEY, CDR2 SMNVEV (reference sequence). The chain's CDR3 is CASSLTDPAGETQYF. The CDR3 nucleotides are TGTGCCAGCAGCTTGACGGATCCGGCGGGGGAGACCCAGTACTTC.

CDR3 bases: TGTGCCAGCAGCTTAGCTTTTCGGGAGTACGTGGGCTACACCTTC. Encoded protein: CASSLAFREYVGYTF. V usage is TRBV7-9 and J usage is TRBJ1-2; no definite D call. Germline lookup yields CDR1 SEHNR and CDR2 FQNEAQ (reference sequence). V dropped 0 bases and J dropped 8 bases, with 16 bases sitting between them. The CDR3 is 15 amino acids.

CDR3 sequence (DNA): TGTGCCAGCAGTTCCGACTCTAGGGGGCGAAATCAGCCCCAGCATTTT. Translated: CASSSDSRGRNQPQHF. This chain joins TRBV28 and TRBJ1-5, with 7 positions matching TRBD1. CDR3 length: 16 amino acids. Germline V CDR1 and CDR2: MDHEN, SYDVKM. J gave up 4 bases and V 4 bases, and 10 bases lay outside the gene matches.

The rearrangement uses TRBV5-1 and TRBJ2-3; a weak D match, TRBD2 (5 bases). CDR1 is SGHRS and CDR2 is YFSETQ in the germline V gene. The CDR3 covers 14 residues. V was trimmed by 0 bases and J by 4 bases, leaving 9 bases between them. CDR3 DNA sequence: TGCGCCAGCAGCTTGGTAATGGAGGCAGATACGCAGTATTTT. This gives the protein CASSLVMEADTQYF.

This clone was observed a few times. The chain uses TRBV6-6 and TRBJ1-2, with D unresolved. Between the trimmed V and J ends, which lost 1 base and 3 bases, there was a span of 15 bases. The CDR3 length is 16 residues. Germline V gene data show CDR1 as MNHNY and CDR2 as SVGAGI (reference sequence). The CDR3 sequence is CASSYFPDKVYYGYTF. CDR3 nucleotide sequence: TGTGCCAGCAGTTACTTTCCAGACAAGGTCTACTATGGCTACACCTTC.

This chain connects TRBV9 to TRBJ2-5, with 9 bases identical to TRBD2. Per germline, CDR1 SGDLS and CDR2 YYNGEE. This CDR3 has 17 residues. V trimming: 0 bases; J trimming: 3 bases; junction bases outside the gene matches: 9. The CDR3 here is CASSVEDSGRYKETQYF. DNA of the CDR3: TGTGCCAGCAGCGTAGAAGATAGCGGGAGATACAAAGAGACCCAGTACTTC.

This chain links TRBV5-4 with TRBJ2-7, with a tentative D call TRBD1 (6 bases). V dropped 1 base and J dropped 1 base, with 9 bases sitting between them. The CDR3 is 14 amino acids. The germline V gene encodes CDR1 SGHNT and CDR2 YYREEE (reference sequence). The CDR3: CASSLRGGSYEQYF. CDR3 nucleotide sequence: TGTGCCAGCAGCTTGCGAGGGGGTTCCTACGAGCAGTACTTC.

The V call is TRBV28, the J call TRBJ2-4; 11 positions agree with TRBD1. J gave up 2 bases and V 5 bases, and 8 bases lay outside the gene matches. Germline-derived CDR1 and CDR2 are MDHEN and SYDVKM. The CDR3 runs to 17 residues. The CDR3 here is CASSESGTGGPKNIQYF. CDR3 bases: TGTGCCAGCAGTGAATCCGGGACAGGGGGGCCCAAAAACATTCAGTACTTC. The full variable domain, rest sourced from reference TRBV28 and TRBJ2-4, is DVKVTQSSRYLVKRTGEKVFLECVQDMDHENMFWYRQDPGLGLRLIYFSYDVKMKEKGDIPEGYSVSREKKERFSLILESASTNQTSMYLCASSESGTGGPKNIQYFGAGTRLSVL.

CDR3 residues: CSALTGFTGELFF. The CDR3 nucleotides read TGCAGCGCCCTGACAGGGTTCACCGGGGAGCTGTTTTTT. The chain has TRBV29-1 and TRBJ2-2; 7 nucleotides line up with TRBD1. V lost 7 bases to trimming and J lost 4 bases; unmatched junction nucleotides: 6. The CDR3 totals 13 residues. CDR1 and CDR2 from the germline V gene are SQVTM and ANQGSEA.

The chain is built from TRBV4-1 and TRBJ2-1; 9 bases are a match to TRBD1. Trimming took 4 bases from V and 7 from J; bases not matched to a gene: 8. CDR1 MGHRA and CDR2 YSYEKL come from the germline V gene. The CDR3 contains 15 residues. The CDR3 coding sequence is TGCGCCAGCAGCCCTAAGGGACAGGGAGGTAATGAGCAGTTCTTC. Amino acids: CASSPKGQGGNEQFF.

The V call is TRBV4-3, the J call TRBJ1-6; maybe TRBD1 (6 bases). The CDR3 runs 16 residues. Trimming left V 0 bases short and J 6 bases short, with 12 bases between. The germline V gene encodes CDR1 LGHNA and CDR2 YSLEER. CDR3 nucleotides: TGCGCCAGCAGCCAAGATAAGGGACAAGCTAATTCACCCCTCCACTTT. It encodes CASSQDKGQANSPLHF.